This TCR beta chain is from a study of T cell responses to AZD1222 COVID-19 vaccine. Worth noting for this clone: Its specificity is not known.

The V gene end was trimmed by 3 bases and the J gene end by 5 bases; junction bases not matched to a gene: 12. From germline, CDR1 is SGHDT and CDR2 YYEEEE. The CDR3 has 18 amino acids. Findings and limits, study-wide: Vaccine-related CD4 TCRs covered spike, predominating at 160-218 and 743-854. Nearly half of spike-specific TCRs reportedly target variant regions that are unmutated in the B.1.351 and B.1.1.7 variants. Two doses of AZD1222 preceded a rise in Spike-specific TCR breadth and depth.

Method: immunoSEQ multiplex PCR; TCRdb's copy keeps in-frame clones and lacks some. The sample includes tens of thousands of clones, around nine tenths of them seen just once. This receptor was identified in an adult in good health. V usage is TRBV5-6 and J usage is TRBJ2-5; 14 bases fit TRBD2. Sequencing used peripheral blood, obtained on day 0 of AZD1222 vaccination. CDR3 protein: CASSWPGLAGALGETQYF. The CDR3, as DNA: TGTGCCAGCAGCTGGCCGGGACTAGCGGGGGCGCTTGGGGAGACCCAGTACTTC.